The TCR beta chain under discussion was sequenced for a study of CD8 T cells in ankylosing spondylitis. Making use of molecular barcodes, quantitative 5'-RACE generated TCR beta libraries. TCRdb reanalysed the 5' RACE reads using MiXCR and keeps one entry per CDR3 protein. The sample includes 150,000 or so distinct CDR3 sequences, 30% to 40% of them seen just once. This clonotype was counted between two and nine times. This may stem from a read error, because a much larger clone lies one nucleotide away. Germline lookup yields CDR1 SQVTM and CDR2 ANQGSEA. This CDR3 is 11 amino acids long. Input material: synovial fluid, either unsorted or a sorted T cell fraction (not recorded which). The sequence was collected from a male donor with ankylosing spondylitis. V and J are TRBV29-1 and TRBJ1-2, with D tentatively TRBD1 (6 bases). The CDR3 reads CSVGQDYDYTF. CDR3 bases: TGCAGCGTTGGACAGGACTATGACTACACCTTC.